This T cell receptor (beta chain) emerged from a study of blood T cells in healthy people across ages. The study, taken as a whole, reports: A conclusive naive versus antigen-experienced comparison was prevented by the unsorted PBMCs.

The germline gives CDR1 DFQATT, CDR2 SNEGSKA (reference sequence). V dropped 0 bases and J dropped 0 bases, with 14 bases sitting between them. This CDR3 has 16 amino acids. As regards this clonotype: The antigen is unknown.

Primers used in a second PCR of about 7 to 12 cycles were a sample-barcoded 5' primer and a J-beta primer mix. TCRdb passed the 5' RACE reads through MiXCR, listing each CDR3 protein once. Of approximately 880,000 distinct CDR3 sequences in the sample, roughly 52% were seen once. This rearrangement joins TRBV20-1 to TRBJ1-1; perhaps TRBD1 as D (6 bases). This receptor was obtained from a man aged 25-45 years in good health. The specimen was blood. The CDR3 region is CSARDGAGALNTEAFF. CDR3 nucleotide sequence: TGCAGTGCTAGAGATGGGGCAGGGGCTTTGAACACTGAAGCTTTCTTT.